One and the same sample provided the 29 T cell receptor beta chains below, sequenced in a study of CD8+CD57+ T cells in acquired aplastic anemia. Patients who underwent sequencing had shown CD8+CD57+ cell expansion by flow cytometry. Profiling that covered TCR beta VDJ and CDR3 relied on genomic DNA as its template. TCRdb called the reads again in MiXCR, with one record for every CDR3 protein. The sample lists 170,000 or so distinct CDR3 sequences, 48% occurring once. The sequencing input was sorted CD4+, CD8+, or CD8+CD57+ T cells (not recorded which) from PBMCs. The receptors originated from a human donor with aplastic anemia.

This clonotype appeared a few times. This chain joins TRBV6-1 and TRBJ2-1, with a possible D match to TRBD1 (6 bases). Germline CDR1 MNHNS, CDR2 SASEGT. V dropped 6 bases and J dropped 1 base, with 13 bases sitting between them. CDR3 size: 15 residues. CDR3 in DNA: TGTGCCAGCAGGCCTCCAGGGGAATCCTACAATGAGCAGTTCTTC. Protein: CASRPPGESYNEQFF.

This clonotype was seen at least ten times. The chain links TRBV7-9 to TRBJ2-1; D possibly matches TRBD1 or TRBD2 (6 bases each). The ends were cut back, 4 bases at V and 9 bases at J, with 16 bases in the middle. From germline, CDR1 is SEHNR and CDR2 FQNEAQ (reference sequence). The CDR3 runs 14 residues. CDR3 in amino acids: CASSSVGGGGEQFF. The CDR3 DNA follows: TGTGCCAGCAGCTCCGTCGGAGGGGGTGGTGAGCAGTTCTTC.

The table lists this clonotype with a count of one. V is TRBV15 and J is TRBJ2-3; 10 bases align to TRBD2. The CDR3 has 17 amino acids. CDR1 is LNHNV, CDR2 YYDKDF, per germline (reference sequence). Losses at the gene ends were 0 bases for V and 4 bases for J; bases not matched to a gene: 7. The CDR3 nucleotides are TGTGCCACCAGCAGAGATACGCTAGCGGGAGTCTCAGATACGCAGTATTTT. It translates to CATSRDTLAGVSDTQYF.

This clonotype was picked up many times. V gene TRBV7-2 combines with J gene TRBJ2-2; D uncertain. The CDR3 runs 13 residues. Germline lookup yields CDR1 SGHTA and CDR2 FQGNSA. With 2 bases removed from V and 5 bases from J, the gap between germline ends came to 6 bases. CDR3 coding DNA: TGTGCCAGCAGCTTAACCGTTACCGGGGAGCTGTTTTTT. It yields the protein CASSLTVTGELFF.

This clonotype was recorded at least ten times. The chain is built from TRBV7-6 and TRBJ2-1; 9 bases agree with TRBD2. V was clipped by 1 base and J by 1 base; unmatched bases: 14. Germline CDR1 reads SGHVS; CDR2 reads FNYEAQ. This CDR3 is built from 20 residues. CDR3: CASSLEAASGMIVSYNEQFF. The CDR3 DNA reads TGTGCCAGCAGCTTAGAGGCGGCTAGCGGGATGATAGTTTCCTACAATGAGCAGTTCTTC.

The chain couples TRBV29-1 to TRBJ2-5, with D possibly being TRBD2 (6 bases). The CDR3 has 14 amino acids. V lost 7 bases, J lost 4 bases, and 19 bases lay in between. Germline CDR1 reads SQVTM; CDR2 reads ANQGSEA. CDR3 in DNA: TGCAGCGCGGGCATCCGGGGGATAGGAGAGACCCAGTACTTC. It codes for CSAGIRGIGETQYF.

This chain links TRBV19 with TRBJ2-5; weak D call: TRBD1 (6 bases). Trimming pared 5 bases from V and 2 bases from J, leaving 15 bases between. The germline CDR1 and CDR2 sequences are LNHDA and SQIVND (reference sequence). The CDR3 consists of 15 residues. CDR3: CASSQLGQKQETQYF. The CDR3 nucleotides are TGTGCCAGTAGTCAACTGGGACAAAAACAAGAGACCCAGTACTTC.

The rearrangement links TRBV15 to TRBJ1-2, with a weak D call TRBD1 (5 bases). CDR3 length: 13 residues. The germline gives CDR1 LNHNV, CDR2 YYDKDF (reference sequence). Trimming stripped 1 base from V and 14 bases from J, with 17 bases between. CDR3 protein: CATSRGGTPIETF. The CDR3 nucleotides read TGTGCCACCAGCAGAGGCGGGACCCCCATTGAGACCTTC.

A few counts support this clonotype. The gene calls are TRBV11-1 and TRBJ2-1; D possibly corresponds to TRBD2 (6 bases). The germline V and J ends were trimmed by 2 bases and 0 bases, with 14 bases remaining between them. Germline CDR1 and CDR2: SGHAT and FQDESV (reference sequence). CDR3 length: 17 residues. The DNA for the CDR3 is TGTGCCAGCAGCTTAAGTACTAACGGGAGCTCCTACAATGAGCAGTTCTTC. Translated: CASSLSTNGSSYNEQFF.

This chain connects TRBV11-2 to TRBJ2-5; D possibly corresponds to TRBD1 (6 bases). Looked up from germline, CDR1 is SGHAT and CDR2 is FQNNGV. The length of the CDR3 is 15 residues. V lost 0 bases and J 4 bases, leaving 12 bases between the germline ends. CDR3 in amino acids: CASSLEGASGETQYF. For the CDR3, the DNA is TGTGCCAGCAGCTTAGAGGGGGCCAGCGGAGAGACCCAGTACTTC.

As concerns this clonotype: The junction departs from the called germline gene at one end, perhaps through a read error. V usage is TRBV29-1 and J usage is TRBJ1-3; 8 nucleotides line up with TRBD1. Germline V gene lookup returns CDR1 SQVTM and CDR2 ANQGSEA. The length of the CDR3 is 14 residues. Written as DNA, the CDR3 is TGCAGCGTTGAAGAGTGGGGACAGGCTAACAGCATATATTTT. Amino acids: CSVEEWGQANSIYF.

This clonotype was found many times. The J gene is TRBJ1-4, the V gene TRBV6-2 or TRBV6-3; D unresolved. Per the germline V gene, CDR1 is MNHEY and CDR2 is SVGEGT. This CDR3 comprises 12 residues. The V end lost 4 bases, the J end lost 12 bases, and 12 bases lay between the germline ends. CDR3 DNA: TGTGCCAGCAGTTTTTCGGTTTGGGAACTGTTTTTT. It yields the protein CASSFSVWELFF.

A few counts support this clonotype. The rearrangement joins TRBV30 to TRBJ1-2, with D possibly matching TRBD1 (6 bases). Looked up from germline, CDR1 is GTSNPN and CDR2 is SVGIG (reference sequence). This CDR3 comprises 13 residues. Trimming left V 7 bases short and J 8 bases short, with 20 bases between. CDR3 amino acids: CASREQGLGGYTF. The DNA for the CDR3 is TGTGCCTCGCGGGAACAGGGACTAGGGGGCTACACCTTC.

The rearrangement links TRBV7-6 to TRBJ2-3; D uncertain. The CDR3 has 12 amino acids. From germline, CDR1 is SGHVS and CDR2 FNYEAQ. The V end was cut by 4 bases, the J end by 2 bases, with 4 bases between. CDR3 sequence reads: CASSSATDTQYF. The CDR3 DNA reads TGTGCCAGCAGCTCGGCCACAGATACGCAGTATTTT. Variable domain in full (rest from reference TRBV7-6 and TRBJ2-3): GAGVSQSPRYKVTKRGQDVALRCDPISGHVSLYWYRQALGQGPEFLTYFNYEAQQDKSGLPNDRFSAERPEGSISTLTIQRTEQRDSAMYRCASSSATDTQYFGPGTRLTVL.

V and J are TRBV20-1 and TRBJ1-1; 7 bases fit TRBD1. Germline trimming cut 3 bases from V and 11 bases from J; bases unmatched to any gene: 6. The germline CDR1 and CDR2 sequences are DFQATT and SNEGSKA (reference sequence). The CDR3 consists of 11 residues. CDR3 nucleotides: TGCAGTGCTAGTAGCCAGGGGGGGGCTTTCTTT. Amino acids: CSASSQGGAFF.

As regards this clonotype: At one end the junction does not follow the germline gene, possibly because of a read error. This sequence joins TRBV7-9 and TRBJ1-6; D gene ambiguous. The CDR3 is 14 amino acids. CDR1 SEHNR and CDR2 FQNEAQ come from the germline V gene (reference sequence). The CDR3 DNA sequence: TGTGACAGCAGCCAAACCTGTCACAACTCACCCCTCCACTTT. Residues: CDSSQTCHNSPLHF.

Only one count was recorded for this clonotype. This rearrangement joins TRBV2 to TRBJ2-7, with D possibly being TRBD1 (6 bases). V was clipped by 3 bases and J by 1 base, with 13 bases between them. In germline, CDR1 is SNHLY, CDR2 FYNNEI. The CDR3 spans 15 residues. CDR3 sequence: CASSENRDLSYEQYF. The CDR3 DNA is TGTGCCAGCAGTGAGAACAGGGATCTTTCCTACGAGCAGTACTTC.

J is TRBJ2-3 and V is TRBV10-3, with a possible D match to TRBD2 (6 bases). This CDR3 comprises 14 residues. The ends were cut back, 2 bases at V and 4 bases at J, with 10 bases in the middle. Germline V CDR1 and CDR2: ENHRY, SYGVKD. CDR3 loop: CAISEAGTADTQYF. CDR3 nucleotides: TGTGCCATCAGTGAGGCGGGGACGGCAGATACGCAGTATTTT.

The chain combines TRBV10-3 with TRBJ2-1, with 7 bases identical to TRBD1. The junction had 8 bases not matched to a gene; V was cut back by 11 bases and J by 10 bases. The CDR3 runs to 11 residues. Germline V gene sequence: CDR1 ENHRY, CDR2 SYGVKD. The CDR3 DNA follows: TGTGCCGCCCAGGGGGTCGGGGAGCAGTTCTTC. The encoded protein is CAAQGVGEQFF.

In this sample, this clonotype turned up many times. This chain uses TRBV9 with TRBJ1-2; D ambiguous. From germline, CDR1 is SGDLS and CDR2 YYNGEE. Between the trimmed V and J ends, which lost 7 bases and 5 bases, there was a span of 12 bases. The CDR3 has 12 amino acids. This CDR3 is CASSGEVYGYTF. Written as DNA, the CDR3 is TGTGCCAGCTCCGGGGAAGTGTATGGCTACACCTTC. Based on the CDR3 plus reference TRBV9 and TRBJ1-2, the full variable domain is DSGVTQTPKHLITATGQRVTLRCSPRSGDLSVYWYQQSLDQGLQFLIQYYNGEERAKGNILERFSAQQFPDLHSELNLSSLELGDSALYFCASSGEVYGYTFGSGTRLTVV.

V is TRBV6-1 and J is TRBJ1-2, with D perhaps TRBD1 (5 bases). This CDR3 region has 14 residues. V shed 6 bases and J shed 8 bases, with 19 bases lying between them. From germline, CDR1 is MNHNS and CDR2 SASEGT. The CDR3 loop reads CASSGGVVGWGYTF. The CDR3 DNA sequence: TGTGCCAGCAGCGGAGGGGTGGTAGGTTGGGGCTACACCTTC.

The chain recombines TRBV19 with TRBJ2-7; 9 bases align to TRBD2. CDR1 is LNHDA and CDR2 is SQIVND in the germline V gene (reference sequence). The CDR3 is 14 amino acids. The J segment lost 3 bases and the V segment lost 6 bases, leaving 6 bases of the junction unmatched. The CDR3 reads CASRPAAGGYEQYF. In DNA form, the CDR3 reads TGTGCCAGTAGGCCCGCAGCGGGAGGCTACGAGCAGTACTTC. Based on the CDR3 plus reference TRBV19 and TRBJ2-7, the full variable domain is DGGITQSPKYLFRKEGQNVTLSCEQNLNHDAMYWYRQDPGQGLRLIYYSQIVNDFQKGDIAEGYSVSREKKESFPLTVTSAQKNPTAFYLCASRPAAGGYEQYFGPGTRLTVT.

The J gene is TRBJ2-7, the V gene TRBV19, with D possibly TRBD1 on 5 matching bases. V was clipped by 4 bases and J by 3 bases, with 13 bases between them. Germline CDR1 is LNHDA and CDR2 is SQIVND (reference sequence). CDR3 size: 14 residues. The CDR3 protein is CASSRQGSHYEQYF. The CDR3 region has the DNA TGTGCCAGTAGTAGGCAGGGCAGCCACTACGAGCAGTACTTC.

The table lists this clonotype with many counts. V and J are TRBV19 and TRBJ1-1, with 9 bases fitting TRBD1. Trimming at V came to 8 bases and at J to 4 bases, leaving 8 bases not matched to a gene. CDR3 length: 14 amino acids. The germline gives CDR1 LNHDA, CDR2 SQIVND (reference sequence). The CDR3 spells CASWDRVPSTEAFF. The CDR3 coding sequence is TGTGCCAGTTGGGACAGGGTCCCTTCCACTGAAGCTTTCTTT. Variable domain in full (rest from reference TRBV19 and TRBJ1-1): DGGITQSPKYLFRKEGQNVTLSCEQNLNHDAMYWYRQDPGQGLRLIYYSQIVNDFQKGDIAEGYSVSREKKESFPLTVTSAQKNPTAFYLCASWDRVPSTEAFFGQGTRLTVV.

V gene TRBV24-1 combines with J gene TRBJ2-1, with D possibly matching TRBD1 (6 bases). The CDR3 runs 15 residues. V dropped 5 bases and J dropped 8 bases, with 18 bases sitting between them. CDR1 KGHDR and CDR2 SFDVKD come from the germline V gene. The CDR3 protein is CATSASTGQLHEQFF. The CDR3 DNA follows: TGTGCCACCAGTGCTTCGACAGGCCAACTCCATGAGCAGTTCTTC.

V and J are TRBV12-3 or TRBV12-4 and TRBJ1-1, with TRBD1 as a possible D gene (5 bases). CDR3 length: 15 amino acids. Trimming removed 6 bases from V and 0 bases from J, with 14 bases in between. For the CDR3, the DNA is TGTGCCAGCAGCGAGAACCCGGGGCTGAACACTGAAGCTTTCTTT. Encoded protein: CASSENPGLNTEAFF.

This clonotype was seen ten or more times. This chain connects TRBV6-1 to TRBJ2-1; weak D call: TRBD2 (7 bases). The CDR3 sequence is 14 residues long. Germline values: CDR1 MNHNS, CDR2 SASEGT. V lost 0 bases and J lost 5, with 8 bases in between. The CDR3 loop reads CASSEAGGHNEQFF. The CDR3 DNA reads TGTGCCAGCAGTGAAGCGGGGGGGCACAATGAGCAGTTCTTC.

To note about this clonotype: Germline and junction disagree at one end, which may indicate a read error. V usage is TRBV24-1 and J usage is TRBJ1-5, with TRBD1 identical over 10 bases. The CDR3 is made up of 12 amino acids. Germline V lookup: CDR1 KGHDR, CDR2 SFDVKD. This CDR3 reads CATTTGGQPRHF. CDR3 bases: TGTGCCACCACGACAGGGGGCCAGCCCCGGCATTTT.

Regarding this clonotype: With a much larger clone just one base away, this may be a read error. Since no conserved phenylalanine or tryptophan closes the CDR3, a read error is the likely cause. Because the CDR3's place on the DNA is in doubt, the DNA is left out and the CDR3 is given as listed by TCRdb. This chain connects TRBV5-4 to TRBJ2-1. The CDR3 numbers 11 amino acids, ends counted. CDR1 is SGHNT, CDR2 YYREEE, per germline (reference sequence). The CDR3 protein is CASSLGIKEFV.